One and the same sample provided the 21 T cell receptor beta chains below, sequenced in a study of blood T cell repertoires in COVID-19. TCRdb keeps only in-frame clones here, not all; method: immunoSEQ multiplex PCR. The sample includes more than 200,000 clones, around 87% of them seen just once. Sequenced: peripheral blood. These receptors were obtained from a woman aged 60 to 75 with COVID-19, enrolled during active disease.

V usage is TRBV13 and J usage is TRBJ2-5, with D possibly being TRBD2 (6 bases). The CDR3 spans 14 residues. The V end was cut by 3 bases, the J end by 5 bases, with 13 bases between. Germline CDR1 is PRHDT and CDR2 is FYEKMQ (reference sequence). CDR3 loop: CASSFFKSGETQYF. As DNA, the CDR3 is TGTGCCAGCAGCTTCTTTAAGAGCGGGGAGACCCAGTACTTC. The whole variable domain, remainder taken from reference TRBV13 and TRBJ2-5, is AAGVIQSPRHLIKEKRETATLKCYPIPRHDTVYWYQQGPGQDPQFLISFYEKMQSDKGSIPDRFSAQQFSDYHSELNMSSLELGDSALYFCASSFFKSGETQYFGPGTRLLVL.

The V and J genes are TRBV9 and TRBJ1-5, with D perhaps TRBD1 (5 bases). This CDR3 has 14 amino acids. From germline, CDR1 is SGDLS and CDR2 YYNGEE. V was cut by 3 bases and J by 0 bases, with 7 bases left in between. The CDR3 sequence: CASSGGGSNQPQHF. The CDR3 bases are TGTGCCAGCAGCGGGGGGGGTAGCAATCAGCCCCAGCATTTT.

The chain links TRBV5-6 to TRBJ1-3; D is undetermined. Per germline, CDR1 SGHDT and CDR2 YYEEEE. Trimming cost V 0 bases and J 4 bases, with 5 bases left between them. The CDR3 has 13 amino acids. The CDR3 DNA reads TGTGCCAGCAGCTTGGCCTCGGGAAACACCATATATTTT. Protein: CASSLASGNTIYF.

The genes are TRBV5-4 and TRBJ1-2; 9 bases line up with TRBD1. Trimming removed 4 bases from V and 3 bases from J; junction bases left unmatched: 7. The CDR3 has 15 amino acids. Germline values: CDR1 SGHNT, CDR2 YYREEE (reference sequence). The CDR3 here is CASSAKGQGDYGYTF. The DNA of the CDR3 is TGTGCCAGCAGCGCCAAGGGACAGGGTGACTATGGCTACACCTTC. Looking up the rest from reference TRBV5-4 and TRBJ1-2 gives the full variable domain: ETGVTQSPTHLIKTRGQQVTLRCSSQSGHNTVSWYQQALGQGPQFIFQYYREEENGRGNFPPRFSGLQFPNYSSELNVNALELDDSALYLCASSAKGQGDYGYTFGSGTRLTVV.

The sample holds one count of this clone. The rearrangement uses TRBV7-6 and TRBJ1-2; D is perhaps TRBD1 (5 bases). This CDR3 comprises 16 residues. V shed 1 base and J shed 8 bases, with 20 bases lying between them. In germline, CDR1 is SGHVS, CDR2 FNYEAQ. The CDR3 loop reads CASSLGLQGAAGGYTF. For the CDR3, the DNA is TGTGCCAGCAGCTTAGGGCTGCAGGGTGCCGCCGGGGGCTACACCTTC.

The V and J genes are TRBV5-5 and TRBJ1-4; TRBD1 matches at 7 bases. Germline CDR1 and CDR2: SGHKS and YYEKEE (reference sequence). The CDR3 length is 14 residues. With 4 bases clipped from V and 7 bases from J, the junction kept 7 bases outside the gene matches. The CDR3 nucleotides read TGTGCCAGCAGCCAGGACAGGTCTCGTGAAAAACTGTTTTTT. It specifies CASSQDRSREKLFF.

CDR3 bases: TGTGCCAGCAGACAGGGGAATGAAAAACTGTTTTTT. Protein sequence: CASRQGNEKLFF. The genes are TRBV28 and TRBJ1-4; TRBD1 matches 7 bases. The CDR3 sequence is 12 residues long. The V segment lost 6 bases and the J segment 5 bases; nucleotides outside the gene matches: 0. CDR1 is MDHEN, CDR2 SYDVKM, per germline.

The chain employs TRBV6-1 and TRBJ1-2; D gene ambiguous. Trimming took 1 base from V and 1 from J, leaving 10 bases between them. The CDR3 totals 15 residues. Germline CDR1 is MNHNS and CDR2 is SASEGT. This CDR3 is CASSEGGGNNYGYTF. DNA of the CDR3: TGTGCCAGCAGTGAAGGGGGAGGGAATAACTATGGCTACACCTTC.

V and J are TRBV6-2 or TRBV6-3 and TRBJ1-1; 7 nucleotides line up with TRBD1. CDR3 size: 12 residues. In germline, CDR1 is MNHEY, CDR2 SVGEGT. V dropped 2 bases and J dropped 6; count of bases not matched to a gene: 0. CDR3 nucleotides: TGTGCCAGCAGTTACCAGGGGGCTGAAGCTTTCTTT. The encoded protein is CASSYQGAEAFF.

This clone was detected only once. The V gene is TRBV7-9, the J gene TRBJ2-7; 9 bases fit TRBD1. CDR3 size: 16 residues. Germline loops: CDR1 SEHNR, CDR2 FQNEAQ (reference sequence). V dropped 4 bases and J dropped 0; count of bases not matched to a gene: 7. The CDR3 here is CASSSLDRGDSYEQYF. The CDR3 bases are TGTGCCAGCAGCTCCCTGGACAGGGGAGACTCCTACGAGCAGTACTTC.

The genes are TRBV2 and TRBJ1-5, with 8 nucleotides matching TRBD1. With V trimmed by 6 bases and J by 3 bases, 7 bases remained unmatched. Germline CDR1 and CDR2: SNHLY and FYNNEI. The length of the CDR3 is 15 residues. In nucleotides, the CDR3 is TGTGCCAGCAGCCTAGACAGGGGTCACAATCAGCCCCAGCATTTT. Translated, it gives CASSLDRGHNQPQHF.

V gene TRBV5-4 combines with J gene TRBJ2-5, with TRBD2 as a possible D gene (6 bases). Germline assignment: CDR1 SGHNT and CDR2 YYREEE (reference sequence). This CDR3 region has 13 residues. V lost 1 base and J lost 5, with 9 bases in between. The CDR3 sequence: CASSLPGVETQYF. The CDR3, as DNA: TGTGCCAGCAGCTTGCCGGGAGTGGAGACCCAGTACTTC.

Written as DNA, the CDR3 is TGCGCCAGCAGCTTACCCTTAGCGCGGGAGTCGAGGCAGTTCTTC. Protein: CASSLPLARESRQFF. The V and J genes are TRBV4-1 and TRBJ2-1, with 7 nucleotides matching TRBD2. CDR1 MGHRA and CDR2 YSYEKL come from the germline V gene. V gave up 5 bases and J gave up 12 bases; unmatched junction bases: 16. The CDR3 runs to 15 residues.

The V call is TRBV11-2, the J call TRBJ2-1, with 7 bases fitting TRBD2. Unmatched junction bases numbered 11, after V lost 8 bases and J lost 7 bases. Germline V gene sequence: CDR1 SGHAT, CDR2 FQNNGV. The CDR3 is made up of 14 amino acids. The CDR3 region has the DNA TGTGCCAGCGGCGCTTCGGGAGGAGGAAATGAGCAGTTCTTC. Encoded protein: CASGASGGGNEQFF.

This clone has a single count. The V gene is TRBV7-9, the J gene TRBJ1-2; D call uncertain. The CDR3 contains 15 residues. V lost 2 bases, J lost 8 bases, and 18 bases lay in between. CDR1 SEHNR and CDR2 FQNEAQ come from the germline V gene (reference sequence). The CDR3, as DNA: TGTGCCAGCAGCTTATCGGCGGGCCCTTTAATAGGCTACACCTTC. Amino acids: CASSLSAGPLIGYTF.

In nucleotides, the CDR3 is TGTGCCAGCAGCTTAGGAATAGGGGTTGGTAGCAATCAGCCCCAGCATTTT. It codes for CASSLGIGVGSNQPQHF. V usage is TRBV7-8 and J usage is TRBJ1-5, with D maybe TRBD1 (5 bases). The V gene's germline CDR1 is SGHVS and CDR2 FQNEAQ. The CDR3 contains 17 residues. Trimming removed 1 base from V and 0 bases from J, with 13 bases in between.

The gene calls are TRBV2 and TRBJ1-2; possibly TRBD1 for D (6 bases). V lost 8 bases and J lost 4, with 23 bases in between. Looked up from germline, CDR1 is SNHLY and CDR2 is FYNNEI. The CDR3 is 16 residues long. The CDR3: CASRKIGGLLGYGYTF. The CDR3 coding sequence is TGTGCCAGCCGCAAAATTGGGGGCCTATTGGGCTATGGCTACACCTTC.

The sample holds one count of this clone. The CDR3 DNA follows: TGTGCCAGCAGTTCAGACAGGGTCCGCTATGGCTACACCTTC. Its translation: CASSSDRVRYGYTF. The rearrangement uses TRBV27 and TRBJ1-2, with 7 bases matching TRBD1. J lost 4 bases, V lost 4 bases, and 6 bases had no gene match. The CDR3 length is 14 residues. CDR1 is MNHEY, CDR2 SMNVEV, per germline (reference sequence).

The chain employs TRBV9 and TRBJ2-1, with D maybe TRBD2 (5 bases). The CDR3 totals 17 residues. V lost 5 bases, J lost 5 bases, and 23 bases lay in between. Germline-derived CDR1 and CDR2 are SGDLS and YYNGEE. The CDR3 bases are TGTGCCAGCAGTGGTCCGTCTTTCGGGGTTAGAAACAATGAGCAGTTCTTC. Protein sequence: CASSGPSFGVRNNEQFF.

This chain uses TRBV5-1 with TRBJ2-1; 11 bases fit TRBD2. V shed 4 bases, J shed 4 bases, and the junction held 4 bases outside the gene matches. From germline, CDR1 is SGHRS and CDR2 YFSETQ. The CDR3 extends over 15 amino acids. The DNA for the CDR3 is TGCGCCAGCAGCCTCGGGACTAGCGGATACAATGAGCAGTTCTTC. Translating gives CASSLGTSGYNEQFF.

The V gene is TRBV12-5, the J gene TRBJ2-1, with TRBD2 identical over 11 bases. V gave up 3 bases and J gave up 6 bases; unmatched junction bases: 7. CDR1 is LGHNT and CDR2 is FRNRAP in the germline V gene. The CDR3 extends over 16 amino acids. CDR3 sequence (DNA): TGTGCTAGTGGTTTCAGTAGCGGGAGGGGGGGCAATGAGCAGTTCTTC. This sequence encodes CASGFSSGRGGNEQFF.